This entry lists 18 T cell receptor beta chains sequenced from one sample in a study of blood T cell repertoires in COVID-19. The method was immunoSEQ multiplex PCR; TCRdb's version includes in-frame clones alone and lacks a portion of them. The data contain about 160,000 clones, roughly nine tenths of them singletons. The material sequenced was PBMCs or T cells enriched from blood (not recorded which). These receptors originate from a middle-aged woman who had been exposed to COVID-19.

The CDR3 region is CSALGGNEQFF. The CDR3 DNA sequence: TGCAGCGCGCTGGGGGGCAATGAGCAGTTCTTC. The chain joins TRBV20-1 to TRBJ2-1, with a tentative D call TRBD2 (6 bases). Per germline, CDR1 DFQATT and CDR2 SNEGSKA (reference sequence). The CDR3 totals 11 residues.

The chain combines TRBV18 with TRBJ1-1; 7 bases map to TRBD1. Germline CDR1 and CDR2: KGHSH and LQKENI. This CDR3 has 13 residues. After removal of 3 bases from V and 5 bases from J, the junction contained 3 bases not matched to a gene. The CDR3 DNA sequence: TGTGCCAGCTCACCGGGACAGCGAACTGAAGCTTTCTTT. Translated: CASSPGQRTEAFF.

The V call is TRBV19, the J call TRBJ1-3; D is uncertain. The CDR3 is 13 amino acids. Deletions cut 9 bases from V and 0 bases from J, with 9 bases between. The V gene's germline CDR1 is LNHDA and CDR2 SQIVND (reference sequence). The CDR3 sequence: CASRVVSGNTIYF. The DNA for the CDR3 is TGTGCCAGCCGGGTAGTCTCTGGAAACACCATATATTTT.

This chain uses TRBV14 with TRBJ1-5; D remains unclear. The CDR3 loop spans 16 amino acids. Germline values: CDR1 SGHDN, CDR2 FVKESK. Trimming removed 1 base from V and 3 bases from J, with 13 bases in between. The CDR3 spells CASSQVQRLHNQPQHF. In DNA form, the CDR3 reads TGTGCCAGCAGCCAAGTTCAGCGACTGCACAATCAGCCCCAGCATTTT.

This sequence joins TRBV5-5 and TRBJ2-1; TRBD2 is a possible D gene (6 bases). This CDR3 contains 15 residues. V lost 0 bases and J 4 bases, leaving 11 bases between the germline ends. CDR1 and CDR2 from the germline V gene are SGHKS and YYEKEE (reference sequence). The CDR3 DNA reads TGTGCCAGCAGCTTGGGGGGAGGAGTTTACAATGAGCAGTTCTTC. This translates into CASSLGGGVYNEQFF.

The chain recombines TRBV19 with TRBJ2-2; 7 bases agree with TRBD2. The CDR3 extends over 15 amino acids. V shed 3 bases, J shed 0 bases, and the junction held 1 base outside the gene matches. CDR1 and CDR2 from the germline V gene are LNHDA and SQIVND (reference sequence). The CDR3 sequence is CASSIGGSNTGELFF. In nucleotides, the CDR3 is TGTGCCAGTAGTATCGGGGGGTCGAACACCGGGGAGCTGTTTTTT.

The CDR3 sequence: CASSPKTGDGYTF. In DNA form, the CDR3 reads TGTGCCAGCTCACCTAAGACAGGGGATGGCTACACCTTC. The V and J genes are TRBV18 and TRBJ1-2; 8 nucleotides align to TRBD1. The J segment lost 6 bases and the V segment lost 3 bases, leaving 3 bases of the junction unmatched. The germline V gene encodes CDR1 KGHSH and CDR2 LQKENI. The CDR3 has 13 amino acids.

The chain joins TRBV5-4 to TRBJ1-1; D gene unclear. This CDR3 contains 15 residues. V was shortened by 4 bases and J by 3 bases, with 16 bases between the two germline ends. Germline assignment: CDR1 SGHNT and CDR2 YYREEE (reference sequence). In DNA, the CDR3 is TGTGCCAGCAGCAAGTCCGCAGGCTCCTACACTGAAGCTTTCTTT. This gives the protein CASSKSAGSYTEAFF.

V and J are TRBV5-1 and TRBJ2-7; 11 bases line up with TRBD1. The V and J ends lost 4 bases and 7 bases, in that order; junction bases with no gene match: 7. The CDR3 covers 14 residues. Germline CDR1 is SGHRS and CDR2 is YFSETQ. The CDR3 protein is CASSGQGARREQYF. The CDR3 nucleotides are TGCGCCAGCAGCGGACAGGGGGCGCGGAGGGAGCAGTACTTC.

The V call is TRBV28, the J call TRBJ1-5; the match to TRBD1 covers 10 bases. The CDR3 covers 16 residues. Looked up from germline, CDR1 is MDHEN and CDR2 is SYDVKM. The junction had 11 bases not matched to a gene; V was cut back by 5 bases and J by 7 bases. CDR3 nucleotides: TGTGCCAGCAGTATACAACAGACAGGGGGCTGGCAGCCCCAGCATTTT. Its translation: CASSIQQTGGWQPQHF.

The chain employs TRBV6-1 and TRBJ1-2; the D gene is possibly TRBD1 (6 bases). The CDR3 runs 15 residues. V shed 1 base and J shed 8 bases, with 17 bases lying between them. The germline CDR1 and CDR2 sequences are MNHNS and SASEGT. The CDR3, as DNA: TGTGCCAGCAGTGAAGGAAATAGACAGGCGCGGGGCTACACCTTC. Translated, it gives CASSEGNRQARGYTF.

The chain is built from TRBV27 and TRBJ1-5; perhaps TRBD1 as D (5 bases). The V end was cut by 4 bases, the J end by 4 bases, with 14 bases between. The CDR3 extends over 15 amino acids. Germline assignment: CDR1 MNHEY and CDR2 SMNVEV (reference sequence). In DNA, the CDR3 is TGTGCCAGCAGTTGGGGGGGGTTAGCAAATCAGCCCCAGCATTTT. Translated, it gives CASSWGGLANQPQHF.

This chain connects TRBV11-2 to TRBJ1-3; TRBD1 aligns across 7 bases. The CDR3 has 15 amino acids. Germline loops: CDR1 SGHAT, CDR2 FQNNGV. J was trimmed by 2 bases and V by 5 bases; bases with no gene match: 6. This CDR3 is CASSLNRGAGNTIYF. The CDR3 nucleotides are TGTGCCAGCAGCCTCAACAGGGGAGCTGGAAACACCATATATTTT.

The J gene is TRBJ1-3, the V gene TRBV12-5, with D unresolved. Trimming pared 0 bases from V and 3 bases from J, leaving 9 bases between. CDR3 length: 15 amino acids. From germline, CDR1 is LGHNT and CDR2 FRNRAP. The chain's CDR3 is CASGLVVGSGNTIYF. In nucleotides, the CDR3 is TGTGCTAGTGGTTTGGTAGTGGGCAGTGGAAACACCATATATTTT.

The chain uses TRBV2 and TRBJ2-3; 8 nucleotides line up with TRBD2. Germline CDR1 SNHLY, CDR2 FYNNEI. The CDR3 contains 14 residues. J was trimmed by 4 bases and V by 10 bases; bases with no gene match: 10. CDR3 sequence reads: CATPRSGTADTQYF. In DNA, the CDR3 is TGTGCCACCCCGCGTAGCGGGACTGCAGATACGCAGTATTTT. Full variable domain (remainder filled in from reference TRBV2 and TRBJ2-3): EPEVTQTPSHQVTQMGQEVILRCVPISNHLYFYWYRQILGQKVEFLVSFYNNEISEKSEIFDDQFSVERPDGSNFTLKIRSTKLEDSAMYFCATPRSGTADTQYFGPGTRLTVL.

The chain carries TRBV5-4 and TRBJ2-1; weak D call: TRBD2 (5 bases). Between the trimmed V and J ends, which lost 5 bases and 1 base, there was a span of 7 bases. The CDR3 contains 13 residues. Germline V lookup: CDR1 SGHNT, CDR2 YYREEE (reference sequence). The CDR3 region has the DNA TGTGCCAGCAGAGCGGATTCCTACAATGAGCAGTTCTTC. This codes for CASRADSYNEQFF. Drawing the rest from reference TRBV5-4 and TRBJ2-1, the complete variable domain is ETGVTQSPTHLIKTRGQQVTLRCSSQSGHNTVSWYQQALGQGPQFIFQYYREEENGRGNFPPRFSGLQFPNYSSELNVNALELDDSALYLCASRADSYNEQFFGPGTRLTVL.

This clone is a singleton in its sample. The chain links TRBV6-6 to TRBJ1-6; 12 bases fit TRBD1. In germline, CDR1 is MNHNY, CDR2 SVGAGI (reference sequence). The CDR3 contains 15 residues. Trimming cost V 2 bases and J 9 bases; bases outside gene matches: 2. For the CDR3, the DNA is TGTGCCAGCAGTTACGGGACAGGGGGCTTTTCACCCCTCCACTTT. This gives the protein CASSYGTGGFSPLHF.

This clone was counted only a few times. At one boundary the junction diverges from the germline segment, which might be a read error. The chain couples TRBV7-3 to TRBJ2-1; D perhaps matches TRBD1 (6 bases). The germline gives CDR1 SGHTA, CDR2 FQGTGA. The CDR3 runs 13 residues. Written as DNA, the CDR3 is TGTGCCAGCAGCATGAACCGGGACAAAGAGCAGTTCTTC. It specifies CASSMNRDKEQFF.